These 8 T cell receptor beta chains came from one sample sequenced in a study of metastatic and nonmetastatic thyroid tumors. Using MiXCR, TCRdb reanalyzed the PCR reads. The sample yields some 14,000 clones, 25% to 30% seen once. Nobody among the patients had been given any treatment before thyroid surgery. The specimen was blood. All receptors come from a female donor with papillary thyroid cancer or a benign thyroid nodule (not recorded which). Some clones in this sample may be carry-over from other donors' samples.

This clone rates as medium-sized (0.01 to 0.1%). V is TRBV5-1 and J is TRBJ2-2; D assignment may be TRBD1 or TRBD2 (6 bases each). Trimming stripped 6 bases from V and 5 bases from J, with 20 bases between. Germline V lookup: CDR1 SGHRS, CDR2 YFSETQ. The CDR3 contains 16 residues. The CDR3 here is CASNIQGRGGTGELFF. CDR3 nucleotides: TGCGCCAGCAACATACAGGGTAGAGGAGGGACCGGGGAGCTGTTTTTT.

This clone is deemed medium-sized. CDR3 bases: TGTGCCAGCAGCCAAGAGACAGGGTTAAATTCACCCCTCCACTTT. Protein sequence: CASSQETGLNSPLHF. The chain has TRBV14 and TRBJ1-6; 7 positions match TRBD1. The germline gives CDR1 SGHDN, CDR2 FVKESK. The CDR3 is 15 residues long. V shed 0 bases, J shed 7 bases, and the junction held 3 bases outside the gene matches.

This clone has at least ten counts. DNA for the CDR3: TGTGCCAGCATGTTGACAGGGGCCACAGATACGCAGTATTTT. Amino acids: CASMLTGATDTQYF. This chain joins TRBV6-2 or TRBV6-3 and TRBJ2-3; 8 bases fit TRBD1. V was clipped by 7 bases and J by 2 bases; unmatched bases: 5. The CDR3 has 14 residues. Germline loops: CDR1 MNHEY, CDR2 SVGEGT.

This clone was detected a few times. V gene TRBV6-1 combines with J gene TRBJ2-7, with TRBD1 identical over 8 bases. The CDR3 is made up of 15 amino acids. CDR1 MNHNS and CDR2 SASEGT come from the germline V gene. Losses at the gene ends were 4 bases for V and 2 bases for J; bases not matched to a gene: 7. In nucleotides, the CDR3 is TGTGCCAGCAGTGCGGACGGGACAGGTGCCTACGAGCAGTACTTC. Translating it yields CASSADGTGAYEQYF.

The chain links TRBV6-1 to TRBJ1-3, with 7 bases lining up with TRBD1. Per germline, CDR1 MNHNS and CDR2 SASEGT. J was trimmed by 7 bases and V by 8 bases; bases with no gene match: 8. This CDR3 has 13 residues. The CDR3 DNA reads TGTGCCAGCGTTGAGGGGGCCCGGAACACCATATATTTT. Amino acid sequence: CASVEGARNTIYF.

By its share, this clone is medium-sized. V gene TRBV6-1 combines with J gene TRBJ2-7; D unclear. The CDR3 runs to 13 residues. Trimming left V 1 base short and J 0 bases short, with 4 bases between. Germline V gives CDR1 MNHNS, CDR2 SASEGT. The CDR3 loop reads CASSEDGSYEQYF. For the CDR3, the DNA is TGTGCCAGCAGTGAAGACGGCTCCTACGAGCAGTACTTC.

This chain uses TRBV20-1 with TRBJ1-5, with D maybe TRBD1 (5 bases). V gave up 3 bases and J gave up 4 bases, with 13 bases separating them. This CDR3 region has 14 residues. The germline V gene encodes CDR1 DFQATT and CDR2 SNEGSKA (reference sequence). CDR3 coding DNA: TGCAGTGCTAGTATGGGACCTAAAAATCAGCCCCAGCATTTT. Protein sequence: CSASMGPKNQPQHF.

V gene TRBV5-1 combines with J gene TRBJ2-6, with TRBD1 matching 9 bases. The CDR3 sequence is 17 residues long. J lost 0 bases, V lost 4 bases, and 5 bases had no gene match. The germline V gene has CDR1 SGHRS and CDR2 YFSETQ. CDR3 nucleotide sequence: TGCGCCAGCAGCCTCCGACAGGGGGACTCTGGGGCCAACGTCCTGACTTTC. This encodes CASSLRQGDSGANVLTF.